Detailed here is one T cell receptor beta chain. Its antigen is still unknown. CDR3 length: 16 amino acids. Trimming shortened V by 6 bases and J by 8 bases, and 23 bases separated the two germline ends. This sample was included in a study of T cells after yellow fever vaccination. For the study at large: SMART-Seq v4 Ultra Low Input served to prepare low-cell-number fractions.

Study-level points and caveats: Weaker overall was a secondary response that nonetheless peaked faster, on day 5 versus 15. The bulk population could contribute abundant contaminating clonotypes to FACS-sorted repertoires. In post-booster samples, most primary-vaccination clones reappeared (about 95% CD4, over 70% CD8).

One entry per CDR3 protein, called by TCRdb with MiXCR from the 5' RACE reads. The table has a few hundred thousand distinct CDR3 sequences, around 3.9% seen once. This specimen was PBMCs, taken 5 days after the yellow fever booster vaccination. V is TRBV12-3 or TRBV12-4 and J is TRBJ2-1; possibly TRBD2 for D (6 bases). This TCR was recovered from a man aged 18 to 29 who received the YFV17D yellow fever vaccine. The CDR3, as DNA: TGTGCCAGCAGCGAGGAGGGCAGGACCTGGCGGCATGAGCAGTTCTTC. This encodes CASSEEGRTWRHEQFF.